The 23 T cell receptor beta chains below all came from one sample that was sequenced in a study of T cell clones after liver transplantation. Using immunoSEQ multiplex PCR, the repertoire was profiled, and TCRdb retains in-frame clones only, with some absent. The sample has around 19,000 clones, about 87% seen once. Here the sequenced sample was CD8+ T cells from blood, taken before liver transplant. The receptors were sampled from a human donor who received a liver transplant.

The chain couples TRBV19 to TRBJ2-2; D is perhaps TRBD2 (7 bases). This CDR3 is built from 16 residues. V gave up 5 bases and J gave up 4 bases, with 17 bases separating them. The germline CDR1 and CDR2 sequences are LNHDA and SQIVND (reference sequence). This CDR3 is CASSPASGGGTGELFF. The CDR3 nucleotides are TGTGCCAGTAGTCCCGCTAGCGGAGGGGGCACCGGGGAGCTGTTTTTT.

This clone turned up a few times. V and J are TRBV14 and TRBJ1-2, with D perhaps TRBD1 (5 bases). V was trimmed by 0 bases and J by 4 bases, leaving 12 bases between them. The CDR3 sequence is 15 residues long. Per germline, CDR1 SGHDN and CDR2 FVKESK. CDR3 sequence reads: CASSQDYGDSYGYTF. In nucleotides, the CDR3 is TGTGCCAGCAGCCAAGATTATGGGGACTCCTATGGCTACACCTTC.

V is TRBV28 and J is TRBJ1-1, with D possibly TRBD1 on 6 matching bases. This CDR3 spans 13 amino acids. CDR1 MDHEN and CDR2 SYDVKM come from the germline V gene. V gave up 5 bases and J gave up 6 bases, with 13 bases separating them. This CDR3 is CASSLQGGAEAFF. CDR3 coding DNA: TGTGCCAGCAGTCTACAGGGTGGTGCTGAAGCTTTCTTT.

As regards this clone: A junction end diverges from the germline sequence, so it may reflect a read error. Other nucleotide sequences in the sample specify the same CDR3. The rearrangement joins TRBV5-4 to TRBJ2-1; TRBD2 matches at 8 bases. Germline V gene data show CDR1 as SGHNT and CDR2 as YYREEE (reference sequence). This CDR3 contains 17 residues. This CDR3 is CASSHIARAGARDEQFF. The CDR3, as DNA: TGCGCCAGCAGCCACATTGCCAGAGCGGGAGCTAGAGATGAGCAGTTCTTC.

The CDR3 spells CSVQGWLAANEQFF. In nucleotides, the CDR3 is TGCAGCGTGCAAGGGTGGCTAGCGGCGAATGAGCAGTTCTTC. This chain connects TRBV29-1 to TRBJ2-1; 7 positions agree with TRBD2. The V segment lost 6 bases and the J segment 7 bases; nucleotides outside the gene matches: 12. CDR1 and CDR2 from the germline V gene are SQVTM and ANQGSEA. CDR3 length: 14 residues.

The J gene is TRBJ1-3, the V gene TRBV29-1; D ambiguous. The V gene lost 5 bases and the J gene lost 0 bases, with 8 bases spanning the gap. Germline CDR1 is SQVTM and CDR2 is ANQGSEA. CDR3 size: 13 residues. CDR3 residues: CSVLPTSGNTIYF. CDR3 DNA sequence: TGCAGCGTTCTCCCCACCTCTGGAAACACCATATATTTT.

This clone was picked up one time. Its ends do not fully match the called genes, so a read error is possible. The chain recombines TRBV29-1 with TRBJ1-1; 9 bases are a match to TRBD1. Germline CDR1 is SQVTM and CDR2 is ANQGSEA. This CDR3 comprises 8 residues. CDR3: CSVGDRGF. The CDR3 DNA reads as TGCAGCGTTGGAGACAGGGGGTTT.

The CDR3 reads CASSVEMGVVGASYNEQFF. DNA for the CDR3: TGTGCCAGCAGCGTAGAGATGGGAGTCGTAGGGGCGTCCTACAATGAGCAGTTCTTC. The chain has TRBV9 and TRBJ2-1; D could derive from TRBD1 or TRBD2 (5 bases each). CDR1 is SGDLS, CDR2 YYNGEE, per germline. This CDR3 has 19 amino acids. V was cut by 0 bases and J by 1 base, with 20 bases left in between.

The chain links TRBV2 to TRBJ1-2; D perhaps matches TRBD1 (5 bases). The V and J ends lost 8 bases and 8 bases respectively, with 15 bases between them. The CDR3 sequence is 12 residues long. From germline, CDR1 is SNHLY and CDR2 FYNNEI. CDR3 residues: CASWDGGSGYTF. For the CDR3, the DNA is TGTGCCAGCTGGGACGGTGGCTCGGGCTACACCTTC.

The chain is built from TRBV29-1 and TRBJ2-7, with 9 bases that match TRBD1. Germline CDR1 and CDR2: SQVTM and ANQGSEA. The CDR3 spans 15 residues. V was clipped by 2 bases and J by 3 bases; unmatched bases: 8. Written as DNA, the CDR3 is TGCAGCGTTGAACTGACAGGGGGTGCAAACTACGAGCAGTACTTC. It is translated as CSVELTGGANYEQYF.

CDR3 bases: TGTGCCAGCAGTTTATGGGGGGGGCAAGTTGAAGCTTTCTTT. It encodes CASSLWGGQVEAFF. This chain connects TRBV27 to TRBJ1-1; the D gene is possibly TRBD1 (6 bases). CDR3 length equals 14 residues. Between the trimmed V and J ends, which lost 1 base and 7 bases, there was a span of 13 bases. Per the germline V gene, CDR1 is MNHEY and CDR2 is SMNVEV (reference sequence).

The rearrangement links TRBV6-5 to TRBJ1-3; possibly TRBD1 for D (5 bases). V was trimmed by 6 bases and J by 4 bases, leaving 13 bases between them. CDR3 length equals 14 residues. CDR1 MNHEY and CDR2 SVGAGI come from the germline V gene. For the CDR3, the DNA is TGTGCCAGCAGCTTCGGGGGTTCAGGAAACACCATATATTTT. Translation gives CASSFGGSGNTIYF.

The V call is TRBV19, the J call TRBJ1-2, with D unresolved. Germline lookup yields CDR1 LNHDA and CDR2 SQIVND (reference sequence). Trimming left V 4 bases short and J 4 bases short, with 16 bases between. The CDR3 spans 15 residues. CDR3 loop: CASSTTLSAGYGYTF. The CDR3, as DNA: TGTGCCAGTAGTACCACTCTAAGCGCGGGCTATGGCTACACCTTC.

This chain links TRBV5-6 with TRBJ2-3; D gene uncertain. Germline CDR1 reads SGHDT; CDR2 reads YYEEEE. V was cut by 7 bases and J by 1 base, with 10 bases left in between. This CDR3 is built from 13 residues. The CDR3 DNA reads TGTGCCAGCGTCGCCGAGGGCACAGATACGCAGTATTTT. Residues: CASVAEGTDTQYF.

This rearrangement joins TRBV27 to TRBJ2-3; D gene unclear. From germline, CDR1 is MNHEY and CDR2 SMNVEV (reference sequence). This CDR3 is built from 13 residues. The V and J ends lost 3 bases and 0 bases respectively, with 4 bases between them. The CDR3 DNA follows: TGTGCCAGCAGTTTGGACAGCACAGATACGCAGTATTTT. This encodes CASSLDSTDTQYF.

This chain joins TRBV19 and TRBJ2-3; tentatively, D is TRBD1 (5 bases). This CDR3 comprises 13 residues. Between the trimmed V and J ends, which lost 2 bases and 10 bases, there was a span of 13 bases. Germline values: CDR1 LNHDA, CDR2 SQIVND (reference sequence). The CDR3 coding sequence is TGTGCCAGTAGTATAAGTCCCCCAGGGTCGCAGTATTTT. As protein: CASSISPPGSQYF.

DNA for the CDR3: TGTGCCAGCAGCTTGCGCGGGCTTTCCCACGAGCAGTACTTC. This gives the protein CASSLRGLSHEQYF. The chain employs TRBV5-8 and TRBJ2-7, with TRBD2 as a possible D gene (5 bases). Trimming removed 1 base from V and 5 bases from J, with 13 bases in between. This CDR3 spans 14 amino acids. CDR1 and CDR2 from the germline V gene are SGHTS and YDEGEE.

The CDR3 DNA sequence: TGTGCCATCAACTCAGGGGAGAGGTGGTATGGCTACACCTTC. As protein: CAINSGERWYGYTF. The genes are TRBV10-3 and TRBJ1-2; a possible D gene is TRBD1 (6 bases). This CDR3 has 14 residues. Germline V gene sequence: CDR1 ENHRY, CDR2 SYGVKD. The V and J ends lost 7 bases and 5 bases respectively, with 17 bases between them.

The J gene is TRBJ1-2, the V gene TRBV27, with D unclear. The germline V gene encodes CDR1 MNHEY and CDR2 SMNVEV (reference sequence). Deletions cut 6 bases from V and 4 bases from J, with 9 bases between. The CDR3 runs to 12 residues. The CDR3 DNA reads TGTGCCAGCAGCGCGAAACCCTATGGCTACACCTTC. This gives the protein CASSAKPYGYTF.

The chain employs TRBV11-3 and TRBJ2-7; 8 nucleotides agree with TRBD2. Germline lookup yields CDR1 SGHNT and CDR2 YENEEA. After removal of 1 base from V and 5 bases from J, the junction contained 7 bases not matched to a gene. The CDR3 totals 15 residues. CDR3 sequence (DNA): TGTGCCAGCAGCTTAGGGGCGGGGGGCGACGACGAGCAGTACTTC. Translated, it gives CASSLGAGGDDEQYF.

The rearrangement links TRBV29-1 to TRBJ2-1; no definite D call. The V and J ends lost 5 bases and 8 bases respectively, with 7 bases between them. The CDR3 totals 10 residues. CDR1 is SQVTM, CDR2 ANQGSEA, per germline. In DNA form, the CDR3 reads TGCAGCGTTCCCGTTCATGAGCAGTTCTTC. Its protein is CSVPVHEQFF.

This chain connects TRBV27 to TRBJ1-2; D not certain. Germline V gene sequence: CDR1 MNHEY, CDR2 SMNVEV (reference sequence). This CDR3 spans 15 amino acids. V lost 6 bases and J lost 0, with 14 bases in between. CDR3 in DNA: TGTGCCAGCAGCCTGGAAAGTTCGTCTAACTATGGCTACACCTTC. Its translation is CASSLESSSNYGYTF.

The genes are TRBV7-6 and TRBJ1-1; the match to TRBD1 covers 7 bases. J lost 4 bases, V lost 1 base, and 0 bases had no gene match. CDR3 length: 13 residues. Germline lookup yields CDR1 SGHVS and CDR2 FNYEAQ. This chain's CDR3 is CASSLEGATEAFF. Here the CDR3 DNA reads TGTGCCAGCAGCTTAGAGGGGGCCACTGAAGCTTTCTTT.